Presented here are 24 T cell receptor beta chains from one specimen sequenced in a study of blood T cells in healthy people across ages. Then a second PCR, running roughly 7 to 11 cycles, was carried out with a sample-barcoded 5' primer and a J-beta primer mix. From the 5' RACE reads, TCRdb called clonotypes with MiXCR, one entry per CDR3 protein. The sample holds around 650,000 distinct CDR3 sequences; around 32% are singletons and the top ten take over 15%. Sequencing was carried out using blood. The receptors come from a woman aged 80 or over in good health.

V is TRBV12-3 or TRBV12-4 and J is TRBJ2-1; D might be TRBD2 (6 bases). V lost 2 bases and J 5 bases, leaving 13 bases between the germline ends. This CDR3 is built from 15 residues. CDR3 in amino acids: CASSLSSGSDNEQFF. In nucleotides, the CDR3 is TGTGCCAGCAGTTTATCGAGCGGGTCCGACAATGAGCAGTTCTTC.

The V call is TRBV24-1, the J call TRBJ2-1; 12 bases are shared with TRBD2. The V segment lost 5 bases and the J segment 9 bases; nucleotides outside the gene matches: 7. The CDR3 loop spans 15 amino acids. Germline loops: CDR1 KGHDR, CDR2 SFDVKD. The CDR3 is CATSALAGGAFEQFF. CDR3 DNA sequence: TGTGCCACCAGTGCTCTAGCGGGGGGGGCGTTTGAGCAGTTCTTC.

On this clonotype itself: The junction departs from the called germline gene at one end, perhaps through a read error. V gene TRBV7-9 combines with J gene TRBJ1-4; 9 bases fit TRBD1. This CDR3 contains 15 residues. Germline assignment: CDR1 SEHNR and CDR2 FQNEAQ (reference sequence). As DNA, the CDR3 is TGTGCCAGCAGCTTCCTACAGGGGGCCGGGGAAAAACGGTTTTTT. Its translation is CASSFLQGAGEKRFF.

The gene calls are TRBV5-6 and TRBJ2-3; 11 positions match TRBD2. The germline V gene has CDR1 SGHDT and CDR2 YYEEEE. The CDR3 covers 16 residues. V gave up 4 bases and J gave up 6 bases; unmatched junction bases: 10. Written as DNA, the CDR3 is TGTGCCAGCAGCACTTGGACTAGCGGGTTCCGGGATACGCAGTATTTT. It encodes CASSTWTSGFRDTQYF. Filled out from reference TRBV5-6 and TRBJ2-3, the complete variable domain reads DAGVTQSPTHLIKTRGQQVTLRCSPKSGHDTVSWYQQALGQGPQFIFQYYEEEERQRGNFPDRFSGHQFPNYSSELNVNALLLGDSALYLCASSTWTSGFRDTQYFGPGTRLTVL.

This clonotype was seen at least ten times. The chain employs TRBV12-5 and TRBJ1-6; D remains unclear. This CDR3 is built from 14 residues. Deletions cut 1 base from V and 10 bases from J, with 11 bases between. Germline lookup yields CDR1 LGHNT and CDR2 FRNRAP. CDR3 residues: CASGLETARSPLHF. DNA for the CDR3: TGTGCTAGTGGTTTGGAGACGGCCAGGTCACCCCTCCACTTT.

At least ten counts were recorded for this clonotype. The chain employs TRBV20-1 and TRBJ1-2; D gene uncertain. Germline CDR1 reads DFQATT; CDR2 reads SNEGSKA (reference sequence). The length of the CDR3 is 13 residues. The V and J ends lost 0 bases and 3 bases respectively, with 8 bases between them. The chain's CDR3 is CSARDAADYGYTF. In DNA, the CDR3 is TGCAGTGCTAGAGATGCGGCAGACTATGGCTACACCTTC.

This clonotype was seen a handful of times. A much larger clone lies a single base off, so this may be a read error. Here the CDR3 reads CASSFSGTSGFGGEQYF. The CDR3 nucleotides read TGTGCCAGCAGTTTTTCCGGGACTAGCGGGTTTGGCGGTGAGCAGTACTTC. V and J are TRBV12-3 or TRBV12-4 and TRBJ2-7; TRBD2 matches at 12 bases. The J segment lost 7 bases and the V segment lost 3 bases, leaving 13 bases of the junction unmatched. The CDR3 has 17 residues.

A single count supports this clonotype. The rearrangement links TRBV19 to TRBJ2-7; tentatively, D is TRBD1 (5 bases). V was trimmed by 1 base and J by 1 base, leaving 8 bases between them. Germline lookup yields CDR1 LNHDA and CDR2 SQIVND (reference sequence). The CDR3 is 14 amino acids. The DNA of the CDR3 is TGTGCCAGTAGTATAGTAGGACAATCCTACGAGCAGTACGTC. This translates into CASSIVGQSYEQYV.

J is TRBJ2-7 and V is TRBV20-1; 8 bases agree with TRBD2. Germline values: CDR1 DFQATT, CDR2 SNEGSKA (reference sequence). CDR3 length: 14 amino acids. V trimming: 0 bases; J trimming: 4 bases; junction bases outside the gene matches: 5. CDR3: CSARDAGGIYEQYF. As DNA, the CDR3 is TGCAGTGCTAGAGATGCGGGGGGTATATACGAGCAGTACTTC.

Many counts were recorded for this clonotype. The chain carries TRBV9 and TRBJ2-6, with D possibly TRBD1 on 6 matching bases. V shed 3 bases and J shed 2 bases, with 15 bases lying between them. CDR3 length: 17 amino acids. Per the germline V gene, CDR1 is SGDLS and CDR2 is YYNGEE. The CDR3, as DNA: TGTGCCAGCAGCGCAGCCCAAACAGGGCCTGGGGCCAACGTCCTGACTTTC. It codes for CASSAAQTGPGANVLTF.

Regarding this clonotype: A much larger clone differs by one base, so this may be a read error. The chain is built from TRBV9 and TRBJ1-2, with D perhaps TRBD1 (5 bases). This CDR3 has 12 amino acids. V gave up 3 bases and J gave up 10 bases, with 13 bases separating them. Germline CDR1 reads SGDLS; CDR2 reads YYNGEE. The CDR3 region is CASSAGQGDYTF. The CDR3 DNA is TGTGCCAGCAGCGCAGGGCAGGGAGACTACACCTTC.

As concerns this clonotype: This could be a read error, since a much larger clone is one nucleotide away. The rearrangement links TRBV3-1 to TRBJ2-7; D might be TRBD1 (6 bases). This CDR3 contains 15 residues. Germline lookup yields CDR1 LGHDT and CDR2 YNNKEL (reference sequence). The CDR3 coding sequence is TGTGCCAGCAGCCAAAGGGGACACGCTGCCTACGGGCAGTACTTC. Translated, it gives CASSQRGHAAYGQYF.

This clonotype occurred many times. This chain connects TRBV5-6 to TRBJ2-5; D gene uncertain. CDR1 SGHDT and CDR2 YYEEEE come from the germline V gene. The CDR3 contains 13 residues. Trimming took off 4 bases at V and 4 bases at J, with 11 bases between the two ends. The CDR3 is CASSTNRAETQYF. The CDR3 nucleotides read TGTGCCAGCAGCACAAACCGGGCAGAGACCCAGTACTTC.

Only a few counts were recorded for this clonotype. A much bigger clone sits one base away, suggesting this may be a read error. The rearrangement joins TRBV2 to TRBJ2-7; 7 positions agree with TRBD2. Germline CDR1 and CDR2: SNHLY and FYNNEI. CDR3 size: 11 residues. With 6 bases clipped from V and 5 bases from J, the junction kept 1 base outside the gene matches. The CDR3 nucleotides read TGTGCCAGCAGCCGGGAGGACGAGCAGTACTTC. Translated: CASSREDEQYF.

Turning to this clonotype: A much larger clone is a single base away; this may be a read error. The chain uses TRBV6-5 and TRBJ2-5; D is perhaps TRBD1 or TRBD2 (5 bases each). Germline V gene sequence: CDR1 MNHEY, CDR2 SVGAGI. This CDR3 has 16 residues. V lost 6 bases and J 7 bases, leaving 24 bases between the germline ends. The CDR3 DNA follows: TGTGCCAGCAGCACCTCGGGACCGAGGCCGTGGAGGACCCAGTACTTC. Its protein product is CASSTSGPRPWRTQYF.

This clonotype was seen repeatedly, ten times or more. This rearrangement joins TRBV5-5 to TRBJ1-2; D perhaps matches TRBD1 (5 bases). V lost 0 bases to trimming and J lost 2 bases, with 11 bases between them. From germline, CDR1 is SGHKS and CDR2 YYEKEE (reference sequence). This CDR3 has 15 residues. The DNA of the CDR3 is TGTGCCAGCAGCTTGGCCTCGGGGGGAAACTATGGCTACACCTTC. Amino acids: CASSLASGGNYGYTF. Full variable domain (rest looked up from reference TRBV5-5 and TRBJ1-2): DAGVTQSPTHLIKTRGQQVTLRCSPISGHKSVSWYQQVLGQGPQFIFQYYEKEERGRGNFPDRFSARQFPNYSSELNVNALLLGDSALYLCASSLASGGNYGYTFGSGTRLTVV.

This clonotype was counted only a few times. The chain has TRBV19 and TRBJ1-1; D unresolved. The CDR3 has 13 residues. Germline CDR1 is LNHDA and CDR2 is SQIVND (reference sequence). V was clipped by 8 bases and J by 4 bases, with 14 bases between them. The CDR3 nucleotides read TGTGCCAGTGGTCCCGACCCAGGCACTGAAGCTTTCTTT. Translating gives CASGPDPGTEAFF.

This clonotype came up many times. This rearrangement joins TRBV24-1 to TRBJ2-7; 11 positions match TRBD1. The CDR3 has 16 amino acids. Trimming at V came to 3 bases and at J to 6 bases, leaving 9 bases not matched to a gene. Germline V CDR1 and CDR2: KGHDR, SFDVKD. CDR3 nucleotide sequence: TGTGCCACCAGTGATCCGGCGGGACAGGGGGTTCGCGAGCAGTACTTC. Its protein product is CATSDPAGQGVREQYF.

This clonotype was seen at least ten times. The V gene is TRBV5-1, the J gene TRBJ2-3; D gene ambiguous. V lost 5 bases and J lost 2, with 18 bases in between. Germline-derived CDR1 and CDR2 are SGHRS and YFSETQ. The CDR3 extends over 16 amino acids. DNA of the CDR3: TGCGCCAGCAGTTCTCGGATCTCCCTCCTCACAGATACGCAGTATTTT. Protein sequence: CASSSRISLLTDTQYF.

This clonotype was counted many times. The CDR3 DNA sequence: TGTGCCAGCAGCTTGGTTGGCAGGGAGGATGCTACAGATACGCAGTATTTT. This codes for CASSLVGREDATDTQYF. The J gene is TRBJ2-3, the V gene TRBV5-5; D is perhaps TRBD2 (6 bases). The V and J ends lost 0 bases and 3 bases respectively, with 17 bases between them. From germline, CDR1 is SGHKS and CDR2 YYEKEE (reference sequence). The CDR3 sequence is 17 residues long.

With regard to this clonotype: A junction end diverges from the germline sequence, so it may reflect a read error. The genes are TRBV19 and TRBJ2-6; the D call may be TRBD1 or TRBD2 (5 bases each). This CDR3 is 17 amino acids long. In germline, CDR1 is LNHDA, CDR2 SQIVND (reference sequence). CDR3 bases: TGTGCCAGTAGTACGACGGGACGGAACTCTGGGGCCAACGTCCTGGCTTTC. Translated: CASSTTGRNSGANVLAF.

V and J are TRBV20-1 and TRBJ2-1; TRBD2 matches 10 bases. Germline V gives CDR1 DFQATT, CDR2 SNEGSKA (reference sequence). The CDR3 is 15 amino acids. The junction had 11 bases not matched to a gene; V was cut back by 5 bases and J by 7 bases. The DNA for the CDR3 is TGCAGTGCTCGTGGGGGGGCTAGCGGGAGTAATGAGCAGTTCTTC. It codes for CSARGGASGSNEQFF.

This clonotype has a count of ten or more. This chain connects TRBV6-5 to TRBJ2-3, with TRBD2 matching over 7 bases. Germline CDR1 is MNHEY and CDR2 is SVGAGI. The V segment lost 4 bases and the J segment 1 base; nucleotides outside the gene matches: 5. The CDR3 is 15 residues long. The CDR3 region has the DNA TGTGCCAGCAGTTCCGGGACTACACGCACAGATACGCAGTATTTT. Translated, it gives CASSSGTTRTDTQYF.

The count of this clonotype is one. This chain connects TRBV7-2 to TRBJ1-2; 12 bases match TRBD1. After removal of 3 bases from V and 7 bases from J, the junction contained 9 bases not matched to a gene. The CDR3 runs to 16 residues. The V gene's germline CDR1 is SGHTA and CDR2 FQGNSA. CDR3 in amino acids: CASSFPRGQGASGYTF. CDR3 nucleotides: TGTGCCAGCAGCTTCCCCCGGGGACAGGGGGCGAGTGGCTACACCTTC. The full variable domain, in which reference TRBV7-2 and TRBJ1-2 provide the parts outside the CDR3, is GAGVSQSPSNKVTEKGKDVELRCDPISGHTALYWYRQSLGQGLEFLIYFQGNSAPDKSGLPSDRFSAERTGGSVSTLTIQRTQQEDSAVYLCASSFPRGQGASGYTFGSGTRLTVV.